This is a list of T cell receptor beta chains from one sample in a study of beta chain features in type 1 diabetes. Assay: immunoSEQ multiplex PCR; the TCRdb copy retains only in-frame clones and omits some. The table includes about 640,000 clones, approximately 13% detected once. Sequencing used naive CD4+ T cells from blood. All receptors come from a man aged 25 to 45 with type 1 diabetes. The CDR3 runs from the conserved cysteine through the conserved F or W. Each record gives: clone size, J gene, V gene, D gene, CDR3 DNA, CDR3 protein. D genes are given only for firm matches. Clone size, where shown, is once, few, many, or a class for clones that have expanded.

. | TRBJ1-1 | TRBV9 | . | TGTGCCAGCAGCGTAGAAAGTGGGCAGGGGCTCGAAGCTTTCTTT | CASSVESGQGLEAFF
few | TRBJ2-3 | TRBV18 | . | TGTGCCAGCTCACCAAAGGGCCCAGATACGCAGTATTTT | CASSPKGPDTQYF
. | TRBJ2-7 | TRBV5-1 | . | TGCGCCAGCAGCTTGGCGGAGGGAGCCTATGGCCACGAGCAGTACTTC | CASSLAEGAYGHEQYF
few | TRBJ2-3 | TRBV15 | . | TGTGCCACCAGCAGGAAGGCACCGAACACAGATACGCAGTATTTT | CATSRKAPNTDTQYF
few | TRBJ1-3 | TRBV30 | . | TGTGCCTGGAAAAAGGGAAGTACTGGAAACACCATATATTTT | CAWKKGSTGNTIYF
few | TRBJ2-1 | TRBV6-4 | . | TGTGCCAGCAGTGAATCGGGACAACACAATGAGCAGTTCTTC | CASSESGQHNEQFF
. | TRBJ2-7 | TRBV28 | . | TGTGCCAGCAGTGTGGAGTACGAGCAGTACTTC | CASSVEYEQYF
few | TRBJ1-1 | TRBV11-3 | . | TGTGCCAGCAGCTTAACAGCGCTGAACACTGAAGCTTTCTTT | CASSLTALNTEAFF
. | TRBJ2-1 | TRBV19 | TRBD1 | TGTGCCAGTAGGGAAGGGGGCATATCCAAGGAGCAGTTCTTC | CASREGGISKEQFF
. | TRBJ2-3 | TRBV7-7 | TRBD1 | TGTGCTAGCAGCCTCGGACAGGCCACAGATACGCAGTATTTT | CASSLGQATDTQYF